One T cell receptor beta chain is described in this entry. Only CD45RO-negative cells positively selected for CCR7 counted as naive CD8 cells, so terminally differentiated effector memory CD45RA+ cells were excluded. The data were taken from a study of shared clonotypes between healthy human individuals. TCRdb's copy holds only in-frame clones and misses some; the assay was immunoSEQ multiplex PCR. The repertoire includes approximately 2,200,000 clones, about 93% of them detected once, and under 2% sits in the top ten. The material sequenced was naive CD8+ T cells from PBMCs. The TCR originated in a man younger than 35 in good health. Some clones in this sample may be carry-over from other donors' samples.

CDR3 loop: CASSWTGANQPQHF. In nucleotides, the CDR3 is TGTGCCAGCAGTTGGACAGGGGCTAATCAGCCCCAGCATTTT. The genes are TRBV28 and TRBJ1-5, with 9 bases that match TRBD1. Germline V gene sequence: CDR1 MDHEN, CDR2 SYDVKM. V was pared by 4 bases and J by 4 bases, with 2 bases of the junction left unmatched. The CDR3 consists of 14 residues.